The next 16 T cell receptor beta chains were all read from a single sample in a study of shared clonotypes between healthy human individuals. The assay was immunoSEQ multiplex PCR, and TCRdb's table has in-frame clones only and misses some. The table has roughly 410,000 clones, roughly 96% seen once; the top ten hold about 0.32%. The sequenced sample was memory CD8+ T cells sorted from blood. The subset denotes: CD45RO+ cells pooled with CCR7-negative TemRA cells. The receptor set was obtained from a man under 40 in good health.

This clone was observed a single time. The chain joins TRBV30 to TRBJ2-7; 7 nucleotides agree with TRBD1. Unmatched junction bases numbered 7, after V lost 5 bases and J lost 6 bases. CDR1 is GTSNPN and CDR2 is SVGIG in the germline V gene (reference sequence). This CDR3 comprises 12 residues. In nucleotides, the CDR3 is TGTGCCTGGGACAGGGATAAAGGCGAGCAGTACTTC. It is translated as CAWDRDKGEQYF. The whole variable domain, remainder taken from reference TRBV30 and TRBJ2-7, is SQTIHQWPATLVQPVGSPLSLECTVEGTSNPNLYWYRQAAGRGLQLLFYSVGIGQISSEVPQNLSASRPQDRQFILSSKKLLLSDSGFYLCAWDRDKGEQYFGPGTRLTVT.

V is TRBV10-3 and J is TRBJ2-2; D perhaps matches TRBD2 (7 bases). The CDR3 sequence is 13 residues long. Germline assignment: CDR1 ENHRY and CDR2 SYGVKD. Between the trimmed V and J ends, which lost 3 bases and 11 bases, there was a span of 13 bases. CDR3 nucleotides: TGTGCCATCAGTGAATCGGGGGGCGGAGAGCTGTTTTTT. It yields the protein CAISESGGGELFF.

The chain recombines TRBV4-1 with TRBJ2-3; 10 nucleotides line up with TRBD1. After removal of 1 base from V and 2 bases from J, the junction contained 6 bases not matched to a gene. This CDR3 spans 17 amino acids. The germline V gene encodes CDR1 MGHRA and CDR2 YSYEKL. The chain's CDR3 is CASSQADRGRITDTQYF. The CDR3, as DNA: TGCGCCAGCAGCCAAGCCGACAGGGGGCGCATCACAGATACGCAGTATTTT.

The CDR3 DNA reads as TGTGCCAGCAGCTATACGGGGGAGCAGTACTTC. This encodes CASSYTGEQYF. This sequence joins TRBV7-8 and TRBJ2-7, with D perhaps TRBD2 (5 bases). The germline CDR1 and CDR2 sequences are SGHVS and FQNEAQ. Trimming took 4 bases from V and 7 from J, leaving 8 bases between them. The CDR3 has 11 amino acids.

The chain combines TRBV6-4 with TRBJ2-1; D call uncertain. From germline, CDR1 is MRHNA and CDR2 SNTAGT. The CDR3 consists of 16 residues. Trimming took 2 bases from V and 8 from J, leaving 19 bases between them. CDR3: CASSDGLVTVRDEQFF. As DNA, the CDR3 is TGTGCCAGCAGTGACGGCTTAGTAACGGTTAGGGATGAGCAGTTCTTC.

J is TRBJ2-7 and V is TRBV6-1; 11 positions agree with TRBD2. There are 14 residues in the CDR3. CDR1 is MNHNS and CDR2 is SASEGT in the germline V gene. V lost 7 bases to trimming and J lost 6 bases; unmatched junction nucleotides: 8. The CDR3 DNA follows: TGTGCCAGCACCCATAGCGGGAGGGCCCGCGAGCAGTACTTC. Translated, it gives CASTHSGRAREQYF.

The CDR3 reads CAWSLYWTSSGTDTQYF. The DNA of the CDR3 is TGTGCCTGGAGTTTATACTGGACTAGTTCGGGCACAGATACGCAGTATTTT. The chain carries TRBV30 and TRBJ2-3; 7 nucleotides match TRBD2. Germline loops: CDR1 GTSNPN, CDR2 SVGIG (reference sequence). CDR3 length: 17 residues. J was trimmed by 1 base and V by 2 bases; bases with no gene match: 12.

The chain couples TRBV6-1 to TRBJ1-2; D may be TRBD1 (5 bases). V lost 5 bases to trimming and J lost 6 bases, with 16 bases between them. CDR1 is MNHNS and CDR2 is SASEGT in the germline V gene. This CDR3 has 14 amino acids. The CDR3 DNA follows: TGTGCCAGCAGTTCCACGTCGGGGGTGAATGGCTACACCTTC. Translation gives CASSSTSGVNGYTF.

The chain carries TRBV7-8 and TRBJ2-6, with no clear D. Per germline, CDR1 SGHVS and CDR2 FQNEAQ. The CDR3 consists of 17 residues. The V end was cut by 5 bases, the J end by 5 bases, with 19 bases between. CDR3 nucleotide sequence: TGTGCCAGCAGCGACCTATCCCCACAAAGTCGGGCCAACGTCCTGACTTTC. This encodes CASSDLSPQSRANVLTF.

V is TRBV25-1 and J is TRBJ2-1; 9 nucleotides align to TRBD1. The CDR3 runs to 16 residues. Germline V gives CDR1 MGHDK, CDR2 SYGVNS. The junction had 7 bases not matched to a gene; V was cut back by 1 base and J by 6 bases. The CDR3 loop reads CASSESGTGRGNEQFF. The CDR3 DNA reads as TGTGCCAGCAGTGAATCGGGGACAGGGAGGGGCAATGAGCAGTTCTTC. Together with reference TRBV25-1 and TRBJ2-1, the CDR3 gives the full variable domain: EADIYQTPRYLVIGTGKKITLECSQTMGHDKMYWYQQDPGMELHLIHYSYGVNSTEKGDLSSESTVSRIRTEHFPLTLESARPSHTSQYLCASSESGTGRGNEQFFGPGTRLTVL.

The rearrangement uses TRBV7-2 and TRBJ2-7; D unclear. CDR3 length: 14 residues. Trimming shortened V by 2 bases and J by 0 bases, and 8 bases separated the two germline ends. CDR1 is SGHTA, CDR2 FQGNSA, per germline. Here the CDR3 DNA reads TGTGCCAGCAGCTTATCAAGGGACTCCTACGAGCAGTACTTC. Protein sequence: CASSLSRDSYEQYF.

The chain couples TRBV28 to TRBJ2-7, with D unclear. Germline lookup yields CDR1 MDHEN and CDR2 SYDVKM. V was pared by 2 bases and J by 3 bases, with 11 bases between. The CDR3 is made up of 14 amino acids. The DNA of the CDR3 is TGTGCCAGCAGTTTAACCCGGATTGTCTACGAGCAGTACTTC. Protein product: CASSLTRIVYEQYF.

The chain combines TRBV19 with TRBJ1-5; maybe TRBD1 (6 bases). The germline V and J ends were trimmed by 6 bases and 2 bases, with 14 bases remaining between them. Germline lookup yields CDR1 LNHDA and CDR2 SQIVND (reference sequence). The CDR3 is 15 amino acids. The CDR3 region has the DNA TGTGCCAGTAGCCAACAGGGAGGGGGCAATCAGCCCCAGCATTTT. This codes for CASSQQGGGNQPQHF.

The chain is built from TRBV10-3 and TRBJ2-7, with D possibly being TRBD2 (5 bases). The germline V gene encodes CDR1 ENHRY and CDR2 SYGVKD. CDR3 size: 12 residues. The ends were cut back, 7 bases at V and 2 bases at J, with 9 bases in the middle. The CDR3 region has the DNA TGTGCCATCAAAGAGGGCCCCTACGAGCAGTACTTC. It yields the protein CAIKEGPYEQYF.

The V gene is TRBV5-8, the J gene TRBJ1-1, with D uncertain. Germline assignment: CDR1 SGHTS and CDR2 YDEGEE. The CDR3 totals 13 residues. Trimming left V 1 base short and J 0 bases short, with 4 bases between. The CDR3 DNA follows: TGTGCCAGCAGCTTGTTCATGAACACTGAAGCTTTCTTT. Protein product: CASSLFMNTEAFF.

This clone was observed a single time. The chain is built from TRBV30 and TRBJ1-3; D remains unclear. The germline V gene encodes CDR1 GTSNPN and CDR2 SVGIG (reference sequence). CDR3 size: 16 residues. Trimming took 0 bases from V and 0 from J, leaving 12 bases between them. The CDR3 reads CAWSVRSPHSGNTIYF. The CDR3 bases are TGTGCCTGGAGTGTAAGGAGCCCTCACTCTGGAAACACCATATATTTT.